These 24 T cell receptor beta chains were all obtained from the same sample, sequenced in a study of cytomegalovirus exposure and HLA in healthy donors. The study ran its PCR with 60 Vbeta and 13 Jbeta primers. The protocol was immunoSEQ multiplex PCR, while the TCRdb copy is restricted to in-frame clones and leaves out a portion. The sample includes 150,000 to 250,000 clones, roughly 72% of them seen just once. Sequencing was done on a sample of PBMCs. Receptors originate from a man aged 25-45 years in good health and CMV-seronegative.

This chain's CDR3 is CAWRTRGQPQHF. In DNA form, the CDR3 reads TGTGCCTGGAGGACGCGAGGTCAGCCCCAGCATTTT. V and J are TRBV30 and TRBJ1-5; D ambiguous. CDR3 length: 12 amino acids. V lost 3 bases and J 6 bases, leaving 9 bases between the germline ends. Germline values: CDR1 GTSNPN, CDR2 SVGIG (reference sequence).

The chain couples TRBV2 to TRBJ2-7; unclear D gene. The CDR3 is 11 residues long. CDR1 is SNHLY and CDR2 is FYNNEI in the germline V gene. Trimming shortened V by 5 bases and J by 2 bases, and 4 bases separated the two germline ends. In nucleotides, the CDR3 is TGTGCCAGCAGTCCAGCCTACGAGCAGTACTTC. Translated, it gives CASSPAYEQYF.

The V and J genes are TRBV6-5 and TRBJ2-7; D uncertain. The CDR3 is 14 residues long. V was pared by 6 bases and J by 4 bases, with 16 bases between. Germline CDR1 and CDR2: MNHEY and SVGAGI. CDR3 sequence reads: CASSPRNPGYEQYF. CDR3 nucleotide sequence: TGTGCCAGCAGCCCCCGTAACCCCGGGTACGAGCAGTACTTC.

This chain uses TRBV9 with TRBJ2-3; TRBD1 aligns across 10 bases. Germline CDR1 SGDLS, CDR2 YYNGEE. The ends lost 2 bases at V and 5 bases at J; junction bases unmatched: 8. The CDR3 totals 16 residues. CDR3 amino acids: CASSVDRDRGLDTQYF. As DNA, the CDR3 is TGTGCCAGCAGCGTCGACCGGGACAGGGGTTTAGATACGCAGTATTTT.

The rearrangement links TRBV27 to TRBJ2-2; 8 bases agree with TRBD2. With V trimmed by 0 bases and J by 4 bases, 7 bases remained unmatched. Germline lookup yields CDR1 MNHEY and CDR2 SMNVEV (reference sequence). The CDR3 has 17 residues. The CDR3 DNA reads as TGTGCCAGCAGTTTATCGCCCCTCGGGAGGGTCACCGGGGAGCTGTTTTTT. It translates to CASSLSPLGRVTGELFF.

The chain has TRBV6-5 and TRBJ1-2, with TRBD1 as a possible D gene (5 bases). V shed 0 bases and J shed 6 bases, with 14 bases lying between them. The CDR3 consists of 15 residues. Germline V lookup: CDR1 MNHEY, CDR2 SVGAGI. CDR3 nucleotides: TGTGCCAGCAGTTACTCAAGGAAAGGGGCGGATGGCTACACCTTC. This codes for CASSYSRKGADGYTF.

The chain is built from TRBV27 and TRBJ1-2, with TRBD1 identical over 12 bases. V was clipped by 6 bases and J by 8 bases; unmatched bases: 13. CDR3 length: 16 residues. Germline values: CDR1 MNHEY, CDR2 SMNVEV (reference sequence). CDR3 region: CASRATGTGGRKGYTF. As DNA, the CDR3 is TGTGCCAGCAGAGCAACCGGGACAGGGGGCAGAAAAGGCTACACCTTC.

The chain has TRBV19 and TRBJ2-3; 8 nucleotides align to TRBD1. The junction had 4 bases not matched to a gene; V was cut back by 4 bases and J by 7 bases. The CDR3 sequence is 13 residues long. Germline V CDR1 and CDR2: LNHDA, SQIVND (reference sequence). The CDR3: CASSTGGRNTQYF. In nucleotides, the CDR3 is TGTGCCAGTAGTACAGGGGGCAGGAATACGCAGTATTTT.

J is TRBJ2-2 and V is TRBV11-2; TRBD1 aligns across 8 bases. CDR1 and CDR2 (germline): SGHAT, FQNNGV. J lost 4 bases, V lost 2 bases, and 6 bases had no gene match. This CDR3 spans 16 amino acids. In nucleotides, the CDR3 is TGTGCCAGCAGCTTACTTTTGACAGGGGTCACCGGGGAGCTGTTTTTT. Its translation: CASSLLLTGVTGELFF.

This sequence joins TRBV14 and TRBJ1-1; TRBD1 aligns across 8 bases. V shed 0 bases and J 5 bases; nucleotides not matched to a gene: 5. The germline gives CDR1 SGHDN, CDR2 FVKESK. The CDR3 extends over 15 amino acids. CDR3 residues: CASSQESTGGTEAFF. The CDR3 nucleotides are TGTGCCAGCAGCCAAGAATCCACAGGGGGGACTGAAGCTTTCTTT.

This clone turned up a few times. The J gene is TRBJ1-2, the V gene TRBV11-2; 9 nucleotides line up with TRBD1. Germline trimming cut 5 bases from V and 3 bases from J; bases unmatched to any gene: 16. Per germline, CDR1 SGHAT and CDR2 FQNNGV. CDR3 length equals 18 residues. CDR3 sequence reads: CASSTQGGTGFLDYGYTF. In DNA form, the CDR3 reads TGTGCCAGCAGCACCCAAGGAGGGACAGGGTTTTTGGACTATGGCTACACCTTC. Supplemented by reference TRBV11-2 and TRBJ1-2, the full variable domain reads EAGVAQSPRYKIIEKRQSVAFWCNPISGHATLYWYQQILGQGPKLLIQFQNNGVVDDSQLPKDRFSAERLKGVDSTLKIQPAKLEDSAVYLCASSTQGGTGFLDYGYTFGSGTRLTVV.

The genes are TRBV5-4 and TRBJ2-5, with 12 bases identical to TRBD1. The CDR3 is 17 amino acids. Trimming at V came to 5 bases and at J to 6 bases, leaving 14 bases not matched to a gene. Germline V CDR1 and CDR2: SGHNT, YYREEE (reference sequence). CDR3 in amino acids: CASSEGAGQGAIKTQYF. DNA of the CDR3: TGTGCCAGCAGTGAGGGGGCGGGACAGGGGGCGATAAAGACCCAGTACTTC.

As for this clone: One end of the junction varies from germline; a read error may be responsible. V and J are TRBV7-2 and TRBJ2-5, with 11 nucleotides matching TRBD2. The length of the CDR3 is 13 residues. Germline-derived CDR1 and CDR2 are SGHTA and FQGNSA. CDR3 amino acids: CASSLGVLAGENF. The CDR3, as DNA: TGTGCCAGCAGCTTAGGGGTACTAGCGGGAGAAAACTTC.

CDR3 protein: CATSSLNSGANVLTF. CDR3 nucleotides: TGTGCCACCAGCAGCTTAAACTCTGGGGCCAACGTCCTGACTTTC. V usage is TRBV15 and J usage is TRBJ2-6; D is unresolved. The CDR3 extends over 15 amino acids. The V end was cut by 3 bases, the J end by 0 bases, with 6 bases between. CDR1 is LNHNV, CDR2 YYDKDF, per germline (reference sequence).

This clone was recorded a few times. DNA for the CDR3: TGCGCCAGCAGTGAGTCGCGGCTAGCCAAAAACATTCAGTACTTC. This encodes CASSESRLAKNIQYF. The V call is TRBV10-1, the J call TRBJ2-4; D gene ambiguous. From germline, CDR1 is WNHNN and CDR2 SYGVQD (reference sequence). V was shortened by 0 bases and J by 0 bases, with 6 bases between the two germline ends. CDR3 length: 15 amino acids.

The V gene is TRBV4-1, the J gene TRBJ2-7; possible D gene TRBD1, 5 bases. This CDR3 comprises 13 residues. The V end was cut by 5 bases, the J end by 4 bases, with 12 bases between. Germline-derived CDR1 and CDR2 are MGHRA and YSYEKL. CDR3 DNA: TGCGCCAGCAGCAATCCAGGGTTTTACGAGCAGTACTTC. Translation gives CASSNPGFYEQYF.

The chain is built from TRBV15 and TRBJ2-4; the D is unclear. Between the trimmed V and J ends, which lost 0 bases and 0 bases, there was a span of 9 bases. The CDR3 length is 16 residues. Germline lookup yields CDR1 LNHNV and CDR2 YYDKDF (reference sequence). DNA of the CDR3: TGTGCCACCAGCAGAGAGGGCAGATTAGCCAAAAACATTCAGTACTTC. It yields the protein CATSREGRLAKNIQYF.

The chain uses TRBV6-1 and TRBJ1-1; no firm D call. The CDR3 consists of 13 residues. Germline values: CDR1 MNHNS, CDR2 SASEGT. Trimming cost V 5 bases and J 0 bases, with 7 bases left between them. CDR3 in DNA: TGTGCCAGCAGTAATAACATGAACACTGAAGCTTTCTTT. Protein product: CASSNNMNTEAFF.

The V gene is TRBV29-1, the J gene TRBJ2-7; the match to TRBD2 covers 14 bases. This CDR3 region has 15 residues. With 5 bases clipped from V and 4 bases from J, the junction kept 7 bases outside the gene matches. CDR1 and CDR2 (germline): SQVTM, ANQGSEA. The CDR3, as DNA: TGCAGCGTTACTGGGACTAGCGGGAGTTGGTACGAGCAGTACTTC. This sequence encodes CSVTGTSGSWYEQYF.

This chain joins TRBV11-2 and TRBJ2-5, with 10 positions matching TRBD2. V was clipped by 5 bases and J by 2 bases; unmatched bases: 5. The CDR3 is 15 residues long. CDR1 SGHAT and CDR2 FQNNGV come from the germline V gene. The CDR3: CASSLWTSGQETQYF. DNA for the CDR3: TGTGCCAGCAGCCTTTGGACTAGCGGTCAAGAGACCCAGTACTTC.

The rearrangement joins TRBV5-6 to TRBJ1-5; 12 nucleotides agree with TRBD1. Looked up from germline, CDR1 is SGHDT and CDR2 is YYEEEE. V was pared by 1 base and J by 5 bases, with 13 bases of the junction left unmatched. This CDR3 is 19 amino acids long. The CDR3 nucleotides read TGTGCCAGCAGCTTGTTCGGAGCTCCGGGACAGGGGGCACATCAGCCCCAGCATTTT. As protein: CASSLFGAPGQGAHQPQHF.

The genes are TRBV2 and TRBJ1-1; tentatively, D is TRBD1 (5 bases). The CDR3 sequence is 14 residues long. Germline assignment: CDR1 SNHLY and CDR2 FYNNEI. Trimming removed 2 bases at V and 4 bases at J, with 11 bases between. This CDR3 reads CASSELRGGTEAFF. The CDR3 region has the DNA TGTGCCAGCAGTGAACTTCGGGGGGGCACTGAAGCTTTCTTT.

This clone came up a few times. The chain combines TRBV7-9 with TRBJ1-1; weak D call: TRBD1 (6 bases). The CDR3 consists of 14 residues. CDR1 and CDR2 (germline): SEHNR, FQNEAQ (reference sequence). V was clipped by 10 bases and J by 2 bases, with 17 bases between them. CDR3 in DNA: TGTGCCATCGAAATGAAACAGGGAAACACTGAAGCTTTCTTT. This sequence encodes CAIEMKQGNTEAFF.

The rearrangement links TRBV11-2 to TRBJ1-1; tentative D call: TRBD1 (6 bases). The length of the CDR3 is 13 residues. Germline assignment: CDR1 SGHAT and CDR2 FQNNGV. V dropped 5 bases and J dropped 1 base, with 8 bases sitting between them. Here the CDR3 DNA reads TGTGCCAGCAGCGGGACAACGAACACTGAAGCTTTCTTT. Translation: CASSGTTNTEAFF.